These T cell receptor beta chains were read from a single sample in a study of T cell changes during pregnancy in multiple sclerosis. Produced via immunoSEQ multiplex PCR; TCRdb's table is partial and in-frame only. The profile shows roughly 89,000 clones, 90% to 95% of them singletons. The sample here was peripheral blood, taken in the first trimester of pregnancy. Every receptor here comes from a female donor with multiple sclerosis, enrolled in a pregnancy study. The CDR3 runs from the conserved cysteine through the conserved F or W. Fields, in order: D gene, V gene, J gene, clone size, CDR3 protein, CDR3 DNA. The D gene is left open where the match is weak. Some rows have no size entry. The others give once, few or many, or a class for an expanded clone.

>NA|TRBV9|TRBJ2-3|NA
CASSRRGGTDTQYF
TGTGCCAGCAGCCGTAGGGGGGGAACAGATACGCAGTATTTT
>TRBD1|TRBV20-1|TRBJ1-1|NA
CSASGQGGAFF
TGCAGTGCTAGTGGACAGGGAGGAGCTTTCTTT
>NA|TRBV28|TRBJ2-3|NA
CASSLQGGTDTQYF
TGTGCCAGCAGCCTACAGGGTGGCACAGATACGCAGTATTTT
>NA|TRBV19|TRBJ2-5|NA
CASSIPGGETQYF
TGTGCCAGTAGTATACCAGGGGGGGAGACCCAGTACTTC
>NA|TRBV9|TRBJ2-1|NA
CASSVRPGDHVENEQFF
TGTGCCAGCAGCGTTCGGCCGGGGGACCACGTCGAGAATGAGCAGTTCTTC
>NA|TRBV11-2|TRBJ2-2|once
CASSLDGSSGELFF
TGTGCCAGCAGCTTAGATGGGAGTTCCGGGGAGCTGTTTTTT
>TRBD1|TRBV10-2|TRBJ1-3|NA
CASSELTGGGNTIYF
TGCGCCAGCAGTGAGTTGACAGGGGGTGGAAACACCATATATTTT
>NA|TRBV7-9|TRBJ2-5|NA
CASSPTKTRETQYF
TGTGCCAGCAGCCCGACCAAAACTAGGGAGACCCAGTACTTC
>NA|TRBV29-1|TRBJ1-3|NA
CSVEDGDNSGNTIYF
TGCAGCGTTGAAGACGGGGACAACTCTGGAAACACCATATATTTT
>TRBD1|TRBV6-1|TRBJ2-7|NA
CASSDGGRGREQYF
TGTGCCAGCAGCGACGGAGGTAGGGGGCGGGAGCAGTACTTC
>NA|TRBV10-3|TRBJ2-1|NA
CAISESRGNEQFF
TGTGCCATCAGTGAGTCAAGGGGCAATGAGCAGTTCTTC
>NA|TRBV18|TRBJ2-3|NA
CASSPKTAMNTDTQYF
TGTGCCAGCTCACCGAAGACTGCGATGAACACAGATACGCAGTATTTT
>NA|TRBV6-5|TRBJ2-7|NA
CASSYSEGAGEQYF
TGTGCCAGCAGTTACTCAGAGGGGGCGGGGGAGCAGTACTTC
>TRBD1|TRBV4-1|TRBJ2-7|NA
CASSQNPGQPDEQYF
TGCGCCAGCAGCCAGAACCCGGGACAGCCAGACGAGCAGTACTTC
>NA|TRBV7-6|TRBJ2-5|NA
CASSTRMETQYF
TGTGCCAGCAGCACAAGAATGGAGACCCAGTACTTC
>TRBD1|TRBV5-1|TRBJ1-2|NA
CASRPRQGTTNYGYTF
TGCGCCAGCAGACCACGACAGGGAACTACTAACTATGGCTACACCTTC
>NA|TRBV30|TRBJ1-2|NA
CRVNYGYTF
TGTCGGGTTAACTATGGCTACACCTTC
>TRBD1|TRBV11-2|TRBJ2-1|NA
CASSSLFGTGHNEQFF
TGTGCCAGCAGCTCCCTCTTTGGGACAGGACACAATGAGCAGTTCTTC
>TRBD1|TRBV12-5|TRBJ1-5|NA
CASGLVLLGTALNQPQHF
TGTGCTAGTGGTTTGGTACTGCTTGGGACAGCCCTGAATCAGCCCCAGCATTTT
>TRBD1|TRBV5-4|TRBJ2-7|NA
CASSPHPDRAYEQYF
TGTGCCAGCAGCCCACACCCGGACAGGGCCTACGAGCAGTACTTC
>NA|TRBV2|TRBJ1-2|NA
CASSALGQGIYGYTF
TGTGCCAGCAGTGCTTTAGGTCAGGGGATCTATGGCTACACCTTC
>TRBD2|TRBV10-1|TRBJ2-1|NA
CASSELRVAGGRHNEQFF
TGCGCCAGCAGTGAGCTCCGGGTAGCGGGGGGGCGGCACAATGAGCAGTTCTTC
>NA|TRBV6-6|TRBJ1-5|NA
CASRGSSQGVVEPQHF
TGTGCCAGCAGGGGATCGTCGCAGGGCGTTGTTGAGCCCCAGCATTTT
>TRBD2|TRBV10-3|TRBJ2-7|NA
CAISEGTSGYEQYF
TGTGCCATCAGTGAGGGGACTAGCGGATACGAGCAGTACTTC
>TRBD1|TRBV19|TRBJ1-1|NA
CASSTGTGGVWTEAFF
TGTGCCAGTAGTACCGGGACAGGGGGCGTATGGACTGAAGCTTTCTTT
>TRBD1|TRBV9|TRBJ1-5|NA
CASSDQGTDQPQHF
TGTGCCAGCAGCGACCAGGGGACAGATCAGCCCCAGCATTTT
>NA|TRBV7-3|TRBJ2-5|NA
CASSLPGETQYF
TGTGCCAGCAGCTTACCGGGGGAGACCCAGTACTTC
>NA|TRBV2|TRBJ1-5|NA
CASSDGGAPVQPQHF
TGTGCCAGCAGTGACGGAGGGGCGCCCGTTCAGCCCCAGCATTTT
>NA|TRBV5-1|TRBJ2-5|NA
CASSLGLQETQYF
TGCGCCAGCAGCTTGGGACTCCAAGAGACCCAGTACTTC
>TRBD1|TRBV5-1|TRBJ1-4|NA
CASSLGQGHEKLFF
TGCGCCAGCAGCTTGGGACAGGGCCATGAAAAACTGTTTTTT
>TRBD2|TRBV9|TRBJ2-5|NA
CASSVGGTSGQETQYF
TGTGCCAGCAGCGTAGGGGGGACTAGCGGCCAAGAGACCCAGTACTTC
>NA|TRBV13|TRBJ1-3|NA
CASSLISAGGNTIYF
TGTGCCAGCAGCTTAATCTCCGCAGGTGGAAACACCATATATTTT
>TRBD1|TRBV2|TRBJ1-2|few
CASSDILRGSGGAYGYTF
TGTGCCAGCAGTGATATCCTCAGGGGGAGTGGTGGGGCCTATGGCTACACCTTC
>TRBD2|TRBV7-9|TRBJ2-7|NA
CASSLGAGGYEQYF
TGTGCCAGCAGCCTAGGGGCGGGGGGGTACGAGCAGTACTTC
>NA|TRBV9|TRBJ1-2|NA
CASSVDNNYGYTF
TGTGCCAGCAGCGTAGATAATAACTATGGCTACACCTTC
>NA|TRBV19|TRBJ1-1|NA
CASKGGYTEAFF
TGTGCCAGTAAGGGAGGGTACACTGAAGCTTTCTTT
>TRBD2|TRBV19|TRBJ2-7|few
CASAAGDEQYF
TGTGCCAGTGCCGCGGGGGACGAGCAGTACTTC
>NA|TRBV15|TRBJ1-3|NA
CATSRATANRGNTIYF
TGTGCCACCAGCAGGGCGACAGCGAACCGTGGAAACACCATATATTTT
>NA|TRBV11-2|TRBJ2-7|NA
CASSLDVGGPYEQYF
TGTGCCAGCAGCTTAGATGTAGGGGGACCCTACGAGCAGTACTTC
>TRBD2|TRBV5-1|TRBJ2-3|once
CASSLGGTGGDTQYF
TGCGCCAGCAGCTTGGGGGGAACGGGAGGAGATACGCAGTATTTT